This entry describes one TCR beta chain. This clone was seen a few times. Its antigen remains unidentified. No quality values exist for individual bases; no much larger clone is one base distant. At the junction V is shortened by 0 bases and J by 4 bases, with 17 bases in between. CDR1 LNHDA and CDR2 SQIVND are derived from the germline V gene (reference sequence). The CDR3 holds 17 amino acids from the cysteine to the phenylalanine. Only the CDR3 DNA stays, 51 bases, in frame from base 1. These data are taken from a study of T cells in localized non-small cell lung cancer (TCRdb year 2020). About the full investigation: The study analyzed T cell repertoires of 236 early-stage NSCLC patients, comparing tumors and uninvolved tumor-adjacent lungs. The cohort consisted of around 250 treatment-naive NSCLC patients whose localized lung tumors had been resected. NSCLC patients had a mean age of around 70 years, and about 140 were male and over 85 female. Results and caveats for the whole study, not just this receptor: Because the study design was exploratory, TCR variables were selected using unadjusted p-values without false-discovery rate correction. The highest T cell clonality was observed in uninvolved tumor-adjacent lung, where clonality exceeded that of tumor, suggesting that antigenic responses were more focused in uninvolved tumor-adjacent lung. Because multi-region tumor sequencing was not done, intratumor heterogeneity could not be ruled out. Higher T cell density in blood was associated with longer overall survival, whereas higher clonality in adjacent lung was associated with shorter survival. Of the top 100 tumor clones, a median of roughly 60 were detected in paired uninvolved adjacent lung; roughly 26 were also among that lung's top 100.

TCR beta CDR3 regions were sequenced from DNA using the immunoSEQ Assay. The study's own analysis went as follows. T cell density was computed as TCR beta template counts normalized to usable DNA estimated by amplifying housekeeping genes. Richness was estimated using the preseqR package, with extrapolation to 400,000 templates for PBMC samples and to 120,000 templates for tissue samples. Clonality was defined by subtracting Pielou's evenness from one. Tissue-enriched TCRs were identified by differential abundance testing using productive amino-acid clonotypes, minimum total count 5 and alpha 0.1. The Jaccard Index and the Morisita Overlap Index were used to measure repertoire overlap between compartments. GLIPH grouped TCR beta CDR3s together with public tetramer-defined viral CDR3s, and a viral motif had to include at least three viral sequences and also show V-gene enrichment. TCRdb stores this immuneACCESS table with in-frame sequences only. Part of the clones is absent; in the studies checked, under half of the shortfall reflects unresolved V genes, and no reason is known for the rest. The V and J calls and the clone size are those of that table, but D and trimming were determined from the DNA. This sample comprises fewer than 3,500 clones, around 30% of them detected only once. The ten most abundant clones make up 15% to 17% of the sample.

At diagnosis, tumor, uninvolved tumor-adjacent lung and peripheral blood were collected and then preserved as a mix of FFPE and fresh-frozen material. Sequencing used lung tumor tissue, obtained before any cancer treatment. The receptor was isolated from a female donor at least 60 years old with stage II squamous cell lung carcinoma. The chain couples TRBV19 to TRBJ2-3; too little of a D gene remains to name it. The nucleotide sequence reads TGTGCCAGTAGTATAGAGGCCAGTGTTATGGTGTCAGATACGCAGTATTTT. This sequence encodes CASSIEASVMVSDTQYF.